One sample yielded the 27 T cell receptor beta chains listed below, sequenced in a study of CD8 T cells in Susac syndrome. Roughly 0.45 to 1 ug RNA was reverse transcribed with random hexamers. Via MiXCR, TCRdb re-called the immunoSEQ multiplex PCR reads, giving one row per CDR3 protein. The sample records 210,000 or so distinct CDR3 sequences, about 94% being singletons. Sequencing used CD4+ T cells from PBMCs. Receptors were obtained from a human donor with Susac syndrome.

The chain joins TRBV5-4 to TRBJ2-7; 9 bases fit TRBD2. The CDR3 consists of 14 residues. V gave up 4 bases and J gave up 6 bases; unmatched junction bases: 8. Per the germline V gene, CDR1 is SGHNT and CDR2 is YYREEE (reference sequence). CDR3 sequence: CASSQAGGTSEQYF. The CDR3 DNA follows: TGTGCCAGCAGCCAAGCGGGGGGTACTTCCGAGCAGTACTTC.

The genes are TRBV3-1 and TRBJ2-3; maybe TRBD2 (5 bases). The CDR3 sequence is 15 residues long. The ends were cut back, 2 bases at V and 0 bases at J, with 9 bases in the middle. Germline CDR1 LGHDT, CDR2 YNNKEL (reference sequence). The CDR3: CASSQIAISTDTQYF. The CDR3, as DNA: TGTGCCAGCAGCCAAATAGCGATAAGCACAGATACGCAGTATTTT.

The chain carries TRBV20-1 and TRBJ2-7; D not certain. Germline CDR1 DFQATT, CDR2 SNEGSKA (reference sequence). V was shortened by 5 bases and J by 0 bases, with 8 bases between the two germline ends. CDR3 length equals 12 residues. The CDR3 coding sequence is TGCAGTGCTCGTTCGAGCTCCTACGAGCAGTACTTC. It yields the protein CSARSSSYEQYF.

The V and J genes are TRBV12-3 or TRBV12-4 and TRBJ1-1; no definite D call. The CDR3 consists of 13 residues. Trimming cost V 6 bases and J 5 bases, with 13 bases left between them. CDR3 amino acids: CASSPGKRTEAFF. CDR3 sequence (DNA): TGTGCCAGCAGCCCGGGGAAGAGAACTGAAGCTTTCTTT.

This chain connects TRBV20-1 to TRBJ2-3; the D is unclear. Germline CDR1 DFQATT, CDR2 SNEGSKA (reference sequence). V was shortened by 0 bases and J by 6 bases, with 19 bases between the two germline ends. The CDR3 runs to 16 residues. The CDR3 here is CSARDVYFTGVDTQYF. The DNA of the CDR3 is TGCAGTGCTAGAGATGTCTACTTTACGGGCGTGGATACGCAGTATTTT.

The chain couples TRBV6-5 to TRBJ1-5; the match to TRBD1 covers 11 bases. Looked up from germline, CDR1 is MNHEY and CDR2 is SVGAGI. The CDR3 totals 14 residues. V shed 6 bases, J shed 5 bases, and the junction held 3 bases outside the gene matches. The CDR3, as DNA: TGTGCCAGCAGGCGGACAGGGGGCCATCAGCCCCAGCATTTT. Its protein product is CASRRTGGHQPQHF.

This chain joins TRBV10-3 and TRBJ1-5; D is perhaps TRBD1 (5 bases). The length of the CDR3 is 14 residues. Trimming removed 0 bases from V and 6 bases from J, with 9 bases in between. Germline V gives CDR1 ENHRY, CDR2 SYGVKD. The CDR3 sequence: CAISESRDRQPQHF. The DNA for the CDR3 is TGTGCCATCAGTGAGTCGAGGGACCGTCAGCCCCAGCATTTT.

The V gene is TRBV7-2, the J gene TRBJ1-5; D is possibly TRBD1 (6 bases). Looked up from germline, CDR1 is SGHTA and CDR2 is FQGNSA. The CDR3 sequence is 14 residues long. Trimming shortened V by 5 bases and J by 7 bases, and 15 bases separated the two germline ends. The CDR3 region is CASSNREGGQPQHF. The CDR3 DNA reads as TGTGCCAGCAGCAACAGGGAAGGTGGACAGCCCCAGCATTTT.

This clonotype was recorded only once. This chain connects TRBV7-8 to TRBJ1-2, with 8 bases that match TRBD1. Germline lookup yields CDR1 SGHVS and CDR2 FQNEAQ. The CDR3 consists of 15 residues. Trimming removed 4 bases from V and 4 bases from J; junction bases left unmatched: 8. CDR3 DNA: TGTGCCAGCAGCTATGACAGGGGCGGAGGCTATGGCTACACCTTC. Its protein product is CASSYDRGGGYGYTF.

This chain links TRBV12-3 or TRBV12-4 with TRBJ2-2; 10 bases are a match to TRBD1. The CDR3 is made up of 15 amino acids. The V and J ends lost 5 bases and 1 base, in that order; junction bases with no gene match: 1. CDR3 DNA: TGTGCCAGCAGTAGGACAGGGGGGAACACCGGGGAGCTGTTTTTT. Residues: CASSRTGGNTGELFF.

The chain couples TRBV29-1 to TRBJ2-7; TRBD2 agrees at 7 bases. The germline CDR1 and CDR2 sequences are SQVTM and ANQGSEA. Germline trimming cut 3 bases from V and 6 bases from J; bases unmatched to any gene: 2. This CDR3 has 11 amino acids. CDR3 protein: CSVEGGGEQYF. The CDR3 nucleotides read TGCAGCGTTGAGGGGGGGGGCGAGCAGTACTTC.

The chain couples TRBV6-2 or TRBV6-3 to TRBJ2-2; 8 bases are a match to TRBD1. The length of the CDR3 is 17 residues. V trimming: 4 bases; J trimming: 3 bases; junction bases outside the gene matches: 10. Germline values: CDR1 MNHEY, CDR2 SVGEGT. The CDR3 spells CASSSQPSTGDTGELFF. Written as DNA, the CDR3 is TGTGCCAGCAGTTCCCAACCCTCGACAGGGGACACCGGGGAGCTGTTTTTT.

This chain joins TRBV6-1 and TRBJ2-7; D is uncertain. The CDR3 length is 11 residues. The V and J ends lost 6 bases and 5 bases respectively, with 8 bases between them. Germline assignment: CDR1 MNHNS and CDR2 SASEGT. The CDR3 sequence is CASSPLHEQYF. The CDR3 bases are TGTGCCAGCAGCCCCCTCCACGAGCAGTACTTC.

The chain uses TRBV4-3 and TRBJ2-5, with D possibly being TRBD2 (6 bases). The ends were cut back, 0 bases at V and 2 bases at J, with 22 bases in the middle. There are 19 residues in the CDR3. The germline gives CDR1 LGHNA, CDR2 YSLEER. The CDR3 here is CASSQDRKGVGGPQETQYF. The CDR3 nucleotides read TGCGCCAGCAGCCAAGATCGTAAGGGAGTGGGGGGTCCGCAAGAGACCCAGTACTTC.

CDR3 sequence reads: CASRLTGTAGANVLTF. Written as DNA, the CDR3 is TGTGCCAGCAGGTTGACAGGGACAGCTGGGGCCAACGTCCTGACTTTC. The rearrangement uses TRBV5-4 and TRBJ2-6; TRBD1 matches 7 bases. The CDR3 covers 16 residues. The germline V gene encodes CDR1 SGHNT and CDR2 YYREEE (reference sequence). Germline trimming cut 5 bases from V and 2 bases from J; bases unmatched to any gene: 7.

The CDR3 is CASSPRRGDTGELFF. The CDR3 nucleotides read TGTGCCAGCTCACCACGGAGAGGGGACACCGGGGAGCTGTTTTTT. The chain uses TRBV18 and TRBJ2-2; either TRBD1 or TRBD2 may fit D (5 bases each). Per the germline V gene, CDR1 is KGHSH and CDR2 is LQKENI. The CDR3 loop spans 15 amino acids. With 1 base removed from V and 3 bases from J, the gap between germline ends came to 9 bases.

CDR3 protein: CAISKTGTGIGGHGYTF. The CDR3, as DNA: TGTGCCATCAGTAAAACCGGGACAGGGATTGGTGGACACGGCTACACCTTC. The rearrangement joins TRBV10-3 to TRBJ1-2, with 9 positions matching TRBD1. The ends lost 5 bases at V and 8 bases at J; junction bases unmatched: 18. The CDR3 spans 17 residues. Germline V gene sequence: CDR1 ENHRY, CDR2 SYGVKD.

The J gene is TRBJ2-3, the V gene TRBV20-1; D is perhaps TRBD1 or TRBD2 (5 bases each). Germline V gene data show CDR1 as DFQATT and CDR2 as SNEGSKA (reference sequence). The CDR3 is 15 amino acids. The germline V and J ends were trimmed by 6 bases and 1 base, with 17 bases remaining between them. The CDR3 protein is CSADGTFQGTDTQYF. The CDR3 region has the DNA TGCAGTGCCGATGGGACCTTTCAGGGCACAGATACGCAGTATTTT.

The V gene is TRBV6-6, the J gene TRBJ1-5, with 8 bases that match TRBD1. Germline V gene data show CDR1 as MNHNY and CDR2 as SVGAGI (reference sequence). The CDR3 length is 14 residues. Trimming cost V 0 bases and J 5 bases; bases outside gene matches: 0. The CDR3 loop is CASSYSTGDQPQHF. The CDR3 coding sequence is TGTGCCAGCAGTTACTCGACAGGGGATCAGCCCCAGCATTTT.

This chain uses TRBV5-1 with TRBJ1-2; no clear D. The CDR3 extends over 14 amino acids. With 0 bases removed from V and 3 bases from J, the gap between germline ends came to 9 bases. Germline V gene sequence: CDR1 SGHRS, CDR2 YFSETQ. CDR3 loop: CASSLDGPDYGYTF. The CDR3 bases are TGCGCCAGCAGCTTGGATGGGCCAGACTATGGCTACACCTTC.

J is TRBJ1-1 and V is TRBV7-3; unclear D gene. The CDR3 has 14 amino acids. V was pared by 1 base and J by 1 base, with 7 bases between. Germline V gene sequence: CDR1 SGHTA, CDR2 FQGTGA. The DNA of the CDR3 is TGTGCCAGCAGCTTAAGTTCGGGGAACACTGAAGCTTTCTTT. It specifies CASSLSSGNTEAFF.

The J gene is TRBJ2-1, the V gene TRBV7-3; no clear D gene. In germline, CDR1 is SGHTA, CDR2 FQGTGA. The CDR3 spans 13 residues. Trimming cost V 5 bases and J 5 bases, with 10 bases left between them. In DNA form, the CDR3 reads TGTGCCAGCAGCCCCGCCCCCAACAATGAGCAGTTCTTC. Amino acids: CASSPAPNNEQFF. The variable domain in full, completed from reference TRBV7-3 and TRBJ2-1, reads GAGVSQTPSNKVTEKGKYVELRCDPISGHTALYWYRQSLGQGPEFLIYFQGTGAADDSGLPNDRFFAVRPEGSVSTLKIQRTERGDSAVYLCASSPAPNNEQFFGPGTRLTVL.

This chain uses TRBV12-3 or TRBV12-4 with TRBJ1-5; a weak D match, TRBD1 (5 bases). V gave up 9 bases and J gave up 4 bases, with 16 bases separating them. This CDR3 has 14 residues. The CDR3 spells CASNSGEGNQPQHF. The CDR3, as DNA: TGTGCCAGTAACTCGGGGGAGGGGAATCAGCCCCAGCATTTT.

This chain links TRBV6-6 with TRBJ1-2; D might be TRBD1 (5 bases). This CDR3 comprises 12 residues. Trimming stripped 10 bases from V and 4 bases from J, with 13 bases between. In germline, CDR1 is MNHNY, CDR2 SVGAGI (reference sequence). The CDR3 nucleotides are TGTGCCACTACCACAGGAACCTATGGCTACACCTTC. Residues: CATTTGTYGYTF.

CDR3 loop: CSARGGRYGYTF. The CDR3 coding sequence is TGCAGTGCTCGAGGGGGGAGGTATGGCTACACCTTC. This chain links TRBV20-1 with TRBJ1-2, with D tentatively TRBD1 (6 bases). Germline assignment: CDR1 DFQATT and CDR2 SNEGSKA (reference sequence). The CDR3 runs 12 residues. Trimming stripped 5 bases from V and 5 bases from J, with 12 bases between.

The chain recombines TRBV29-1 with TRBJ2-2; D might be TRBD1 (5 bases). The V gene lost 4 bases and the J gene lost 4 bases, with 13 bases spanning the gap. The V gene's germline CDR1 is SQVTM and CDR2 ANQGSEA. The CDR3 sequence is 14 residues long. CDR3: CSVGEGASTGELFF. CDR3 bases: TGCAGCGTTGGGGAAGGGGCGAGCACCGGGGAGCTGTTTTTT.

The chain couples TRBV18 to TRBJ1-1; D is possibly TRBD1 (5 bases). The CDR3 runs 15 residues. With 5 bases removed from V and 11 bases from J, the gap between germline ends came to 24 bases. Per the germline V gene, CDR1 is KGHSH and CDR2 is LQKENI. CDR3 amino acids: CASSSSGSGDAGAFF. CDR3 nucleotide sequence: TGTGCCAGCTCATCCTCAGGGTCGGGTGATGCCGGCGCTTTCTTT.